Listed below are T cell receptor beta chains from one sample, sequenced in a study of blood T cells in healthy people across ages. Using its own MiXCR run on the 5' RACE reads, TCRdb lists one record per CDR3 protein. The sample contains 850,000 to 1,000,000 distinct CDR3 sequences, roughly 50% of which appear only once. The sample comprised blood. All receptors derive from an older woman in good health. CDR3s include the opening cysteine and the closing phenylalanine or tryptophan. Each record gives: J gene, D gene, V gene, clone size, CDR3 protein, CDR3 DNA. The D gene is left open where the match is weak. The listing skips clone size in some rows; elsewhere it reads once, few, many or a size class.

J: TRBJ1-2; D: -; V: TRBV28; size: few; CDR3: CASSLRPSNYGYTF; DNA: TGTGCCAGCAGTTTAAGGCCCAGTAACTATGGCTACACCTTC
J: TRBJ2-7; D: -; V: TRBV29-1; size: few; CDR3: CSVEVRGHSYEQYF; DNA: TGCAGCGTTGAAGTCCGGGGCCACAGTTACGAGCAGTACTTC
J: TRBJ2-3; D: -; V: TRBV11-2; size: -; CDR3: CASSLVGADTDTQYF; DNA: TGTGCCAGCAGCTTAGTGGGAGCGGACACAGATACGCAGTATTTT
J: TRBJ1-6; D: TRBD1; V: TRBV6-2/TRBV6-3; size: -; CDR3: CASRSGTAFSPLHF; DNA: TGTGCCAGCAGGTCCGGGACAGCTTTTTCACCCCTCCACTTT
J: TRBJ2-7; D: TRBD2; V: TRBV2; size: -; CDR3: CASSEVRGVGYEQYF; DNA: TGTGCCAGCAGTGAAGTGCGGGGGGTTGGATACGAGCAGTACTTC
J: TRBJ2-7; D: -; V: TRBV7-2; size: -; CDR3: CASSLMAGILYEQYF; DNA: TGTGCCAGCAGCTTAATGGCAGGGATTCTCTACGAGCAGTACTTC
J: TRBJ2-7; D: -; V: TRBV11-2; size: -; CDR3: CASSVESGSYEQYF; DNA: TGTGCCAGCAGCGTAGAATCAGGGAGCTACGAGCAGTACTTC
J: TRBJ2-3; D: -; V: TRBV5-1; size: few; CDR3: CASSRRDGGDTQYF; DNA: TGCGCCAGCAGCCGTAGAGATGGGGGGGATACGCAGTATTTT
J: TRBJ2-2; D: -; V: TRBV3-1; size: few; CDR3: CASSPAGRVQAGELFF; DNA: TGTGCCAGCAGCCCAGCCGGCCGGGTTCAGGCCGGGGAGCTGTTTTTT
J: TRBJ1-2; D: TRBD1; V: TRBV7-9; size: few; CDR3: CASSVMQGVNGYTF; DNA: TGTGCCAGCAGCGTGATGCAGGGGGTGAATGGCTACACCTTC
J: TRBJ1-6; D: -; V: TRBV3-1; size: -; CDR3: CASSQGRYNSPLHF; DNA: TGTGCCAGCAGCCAAGGACGCTATAATTCACCCCTCCACTTT
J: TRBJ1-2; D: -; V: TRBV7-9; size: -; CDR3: CASSPARTGQIANYGYTF; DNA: TGTGCCAGCAGCCCCGCCCGCACCGGACAAATAGCTAACTATGGCTACACCTTC
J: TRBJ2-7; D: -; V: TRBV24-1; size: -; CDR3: CATSDGTTYEQYF; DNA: TGTGCCACCAGTGACGGGACCACCTACGAGCAGTACTTC
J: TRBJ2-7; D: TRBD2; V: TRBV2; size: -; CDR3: CASSEEGSGSLSYEQYF; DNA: TGTGCCAGCAGTGAGGAGGGTAGCGGGAGCCTCTCCTACGAGCAGTACTTC
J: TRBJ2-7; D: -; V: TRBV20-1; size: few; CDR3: CSAAGTYEQYF; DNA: TGCAGTGCGGCTGGCACCTACGAGCAGTACTTC